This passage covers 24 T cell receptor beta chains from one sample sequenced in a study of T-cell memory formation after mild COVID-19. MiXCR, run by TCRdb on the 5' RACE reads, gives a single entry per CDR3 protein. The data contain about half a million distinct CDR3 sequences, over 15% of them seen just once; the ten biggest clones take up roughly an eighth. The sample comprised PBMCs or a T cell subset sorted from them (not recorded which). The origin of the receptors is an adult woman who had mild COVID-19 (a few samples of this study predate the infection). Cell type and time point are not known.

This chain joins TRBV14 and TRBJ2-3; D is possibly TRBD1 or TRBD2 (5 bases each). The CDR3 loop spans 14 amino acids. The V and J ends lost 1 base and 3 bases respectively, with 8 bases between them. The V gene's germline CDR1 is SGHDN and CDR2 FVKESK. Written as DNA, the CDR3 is TGTGCCAGCAGCCAAGGATGGGGGACAGATACGCAGTATTTT. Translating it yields CASSQGWGTDTQYF.

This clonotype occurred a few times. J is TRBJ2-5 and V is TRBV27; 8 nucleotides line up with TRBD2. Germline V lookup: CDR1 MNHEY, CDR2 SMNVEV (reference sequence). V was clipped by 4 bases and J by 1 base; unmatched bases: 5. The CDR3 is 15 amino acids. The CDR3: CASSSSGRSQETQYF. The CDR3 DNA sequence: TGTGCCAGCAGTTCCAGCGGGAGAAGCCAAGAGACCCAGTACTTC.

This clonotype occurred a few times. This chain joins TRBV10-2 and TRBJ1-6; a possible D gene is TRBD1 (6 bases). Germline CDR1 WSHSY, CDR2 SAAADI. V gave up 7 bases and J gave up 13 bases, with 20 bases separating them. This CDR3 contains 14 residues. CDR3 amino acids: CASKGGGPFSPLHF. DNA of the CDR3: TGCGCCAGCAAGGGGGGGGGGCCTTTCTCGCCCCTCCACTTT.

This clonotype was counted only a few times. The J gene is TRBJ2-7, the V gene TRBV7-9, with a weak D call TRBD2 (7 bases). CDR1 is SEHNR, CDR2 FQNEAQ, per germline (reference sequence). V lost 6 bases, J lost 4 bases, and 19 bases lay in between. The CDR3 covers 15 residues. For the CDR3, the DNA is TGTGCCAGCAGTGTTTGGAGGGGGAGGGATTACGAGCAGTACTTC. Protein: CASSVWRGRDYEQYF.

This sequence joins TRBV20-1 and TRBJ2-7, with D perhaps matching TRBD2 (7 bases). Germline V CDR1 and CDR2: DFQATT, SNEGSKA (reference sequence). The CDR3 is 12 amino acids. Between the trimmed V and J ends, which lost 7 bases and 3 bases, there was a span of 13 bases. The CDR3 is CSGGGRDYEQYF. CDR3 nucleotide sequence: TGCAGTGGCGGGGGCAGGGACTACGAGCAGTACTTC.

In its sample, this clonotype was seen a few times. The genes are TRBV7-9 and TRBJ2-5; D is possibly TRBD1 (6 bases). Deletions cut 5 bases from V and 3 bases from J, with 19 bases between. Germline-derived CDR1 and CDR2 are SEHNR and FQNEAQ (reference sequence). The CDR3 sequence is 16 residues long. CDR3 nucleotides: TGTGCCAGCAGCCCTTACACGGGGACACTTAAAGAGACCCAGTACTTC. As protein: CASSPYTGTLKETQYF. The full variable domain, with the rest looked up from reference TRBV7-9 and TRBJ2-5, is DTGVSQNPRHKITKRGQNVTFRCDPISEHNRLYWYRQTLGQGPEFLTYFQNEAQLEKSRLLSDRFSAERPKGSFSTLEIQRTEQGDSAMYLCASSPYTGTLKETQYFGPGTRLLVL.

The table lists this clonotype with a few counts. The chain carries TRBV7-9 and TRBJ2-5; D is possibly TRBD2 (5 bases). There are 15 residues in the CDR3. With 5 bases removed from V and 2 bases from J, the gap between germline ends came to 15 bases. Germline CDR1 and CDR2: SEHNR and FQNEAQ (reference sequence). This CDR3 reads CASSVNGGLQETQYF. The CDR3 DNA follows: TGTGCCAGCAGCGTAAATGGCGGGTTACAAGAGACCCAGTACTTC.

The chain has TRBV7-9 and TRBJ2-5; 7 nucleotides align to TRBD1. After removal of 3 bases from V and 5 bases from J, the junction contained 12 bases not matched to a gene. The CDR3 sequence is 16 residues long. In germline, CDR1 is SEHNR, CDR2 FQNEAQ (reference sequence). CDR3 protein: CASSFGVPGQKETQYF. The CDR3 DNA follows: TGTGCCAGCAGCTTCGGGGTTCCGGGACAGAAGGAGACCCAGTACTTC.

DNA for the CDR3: TGCGCCAGCAGCCACAGAACCGGGACTAGCTTCGAGCAGTACTTC. Translated: CASSHRTGTSFEQYF. The rearrangement links TRBV4-3 to TRBJ2-7; the match to TRBD2 covers 9 bases. With 3 bases clipped from V and 6 bases from J, the junction kept 9 bases outside the gene matches. Per germline, CDR1 LGHNA and CDR2 YSLEER. The CDR3 loop spans 15 amino acids.

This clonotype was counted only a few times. CDR3 nucleotide sequence: TGCAGTGCTAAGGGGACCCTGGGGGCCAACGTCCTGACTTTC. This sequence encodes CSAKGTLGANVLTF. The J gene is TRBJ2-6, the V gene TRBV20-1, with D perhaps assigned TRBD1 or TRBD2 (5 bases each). CDR1 is DFQATT, CDR2 SNEGSKA, per germline (reference sequence). With 4 bases removed from V and 4 bases from J, the gap between germline ends came to 11 bases. There are 14 residues in the CDR3.

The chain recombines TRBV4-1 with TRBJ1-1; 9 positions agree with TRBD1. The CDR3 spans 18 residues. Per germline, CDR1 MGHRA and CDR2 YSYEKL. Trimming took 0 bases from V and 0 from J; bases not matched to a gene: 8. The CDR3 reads CASSQEVGQGRLNTEAFF. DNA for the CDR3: TGCGCCAGCAGCCAAGAGGTGGGACAGGGCCGATTGAACACTGAAGCTTTCTTT.

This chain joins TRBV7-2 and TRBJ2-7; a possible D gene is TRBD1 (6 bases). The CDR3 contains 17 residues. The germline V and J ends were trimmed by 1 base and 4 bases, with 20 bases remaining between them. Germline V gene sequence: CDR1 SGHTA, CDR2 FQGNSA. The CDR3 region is CASSLGVRAGVTYEQYF. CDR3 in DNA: TGTGCCAGCAGCTTAGGTGTTCGGGCAGGGGTAACGTACGAGCAGTACTTC.

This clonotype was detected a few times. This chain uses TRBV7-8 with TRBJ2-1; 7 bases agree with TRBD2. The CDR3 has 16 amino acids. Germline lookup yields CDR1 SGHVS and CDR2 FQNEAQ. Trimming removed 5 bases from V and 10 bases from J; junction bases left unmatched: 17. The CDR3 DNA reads TGTGCCAGCAGCCCGCGTTTGTTTATAGGCGGGAGCGAGCAGTTCTTC. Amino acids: CASSPRLFIGGSEQFF.

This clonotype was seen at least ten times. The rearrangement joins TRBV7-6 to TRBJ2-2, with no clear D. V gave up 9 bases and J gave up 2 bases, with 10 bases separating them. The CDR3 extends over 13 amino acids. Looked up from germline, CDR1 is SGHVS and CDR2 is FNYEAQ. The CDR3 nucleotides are TGTGCCAGTAACTCATATAACACCGGGGAGCTGTTTTTT. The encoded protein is CASNSYNTGELFF.

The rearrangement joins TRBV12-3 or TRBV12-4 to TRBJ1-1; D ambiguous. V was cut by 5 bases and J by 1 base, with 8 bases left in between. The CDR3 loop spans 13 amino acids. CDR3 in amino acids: CASSRLPNTEAFF. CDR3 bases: TGTGCCAGCAGTCGTTTACCGAACACTGAAGCTTTCTTT.

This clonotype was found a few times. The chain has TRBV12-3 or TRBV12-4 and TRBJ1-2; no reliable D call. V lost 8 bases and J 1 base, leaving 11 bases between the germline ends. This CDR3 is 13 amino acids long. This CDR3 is CASQRALNYGYTF. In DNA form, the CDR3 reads TGTGCCAGCCAAAGGGCGCTTAACTATGGCTACACCTTC.

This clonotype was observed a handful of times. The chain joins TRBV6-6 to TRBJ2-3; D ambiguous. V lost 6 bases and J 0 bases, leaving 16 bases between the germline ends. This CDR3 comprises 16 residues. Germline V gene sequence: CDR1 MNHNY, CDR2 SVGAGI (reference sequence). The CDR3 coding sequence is TGTGCCAGCAGCGAACGAGTCGGGTTGAGCACAGATACGCAGTATTTT. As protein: CASSERVGLSTDTQYF.

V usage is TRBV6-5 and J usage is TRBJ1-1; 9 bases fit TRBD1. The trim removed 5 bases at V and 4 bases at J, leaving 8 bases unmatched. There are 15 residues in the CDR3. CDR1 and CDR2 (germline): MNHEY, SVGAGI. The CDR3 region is CASSPNTGGGTEAFF. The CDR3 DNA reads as TGTGCCAGCAGTCCGAATACAGGGGGCGGCACTGAAGCTTTCTTT.

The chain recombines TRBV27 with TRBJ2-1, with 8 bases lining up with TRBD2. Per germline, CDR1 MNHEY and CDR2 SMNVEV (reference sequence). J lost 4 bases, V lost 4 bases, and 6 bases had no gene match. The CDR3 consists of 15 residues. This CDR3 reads CASSSNLAGYNEQFF. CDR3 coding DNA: TGTGCCAGCAGTTCTAATCTAGCGGGTTACAATGAGCAGTTCTTC.

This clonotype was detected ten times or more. The CDR3 DNA reads as TGTGCCAGCAGTGAAACTGGCGGGAGGGCCTGGGAGCAGTACTTC. This sequence encodes CASSETGGRAWEQYF. This chain joins TRBV25-1 and TRBJ2-7; 9 bases line up with TRBD2. Germline lookup yields CDR1 MGHDK and CDR2 SYGVNS. The CDR3 is made up of 15 amino acids. The junction had 9 bases not matched to a gene; V was cut back by 2 bases and J by 7 bases.

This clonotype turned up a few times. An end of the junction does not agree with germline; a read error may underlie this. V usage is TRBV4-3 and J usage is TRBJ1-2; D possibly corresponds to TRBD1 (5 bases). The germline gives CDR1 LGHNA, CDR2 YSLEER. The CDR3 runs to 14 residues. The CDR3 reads CASSGRGGNHGYTF. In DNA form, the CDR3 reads TGCGCCAGCAGCGGACGTGGGGGTAACCATGGCTACACCTTC.

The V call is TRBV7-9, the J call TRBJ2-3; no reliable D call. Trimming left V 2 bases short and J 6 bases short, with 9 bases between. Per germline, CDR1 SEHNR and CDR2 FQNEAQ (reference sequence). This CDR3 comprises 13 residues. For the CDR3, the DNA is TGTGCCAGCAGCTTAAGTCGGGCTGATACGCAGTATTTT. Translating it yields CASSLSRADTQYF.

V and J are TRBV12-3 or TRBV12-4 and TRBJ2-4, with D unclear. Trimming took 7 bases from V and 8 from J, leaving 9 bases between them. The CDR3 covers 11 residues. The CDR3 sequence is CASTSGHIQYF. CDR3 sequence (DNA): TGTGCCAGCACCTCCGGACACATTCAGTACTTC.

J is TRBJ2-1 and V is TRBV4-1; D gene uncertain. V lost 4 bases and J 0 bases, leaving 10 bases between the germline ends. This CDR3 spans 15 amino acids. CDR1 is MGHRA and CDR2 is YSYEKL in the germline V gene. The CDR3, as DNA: TGCGCCAGCAGCCTTCCTAGGGCCTCCTACAATGAGCAGTTCTTC. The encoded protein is CASSLPRASYNEQFF.